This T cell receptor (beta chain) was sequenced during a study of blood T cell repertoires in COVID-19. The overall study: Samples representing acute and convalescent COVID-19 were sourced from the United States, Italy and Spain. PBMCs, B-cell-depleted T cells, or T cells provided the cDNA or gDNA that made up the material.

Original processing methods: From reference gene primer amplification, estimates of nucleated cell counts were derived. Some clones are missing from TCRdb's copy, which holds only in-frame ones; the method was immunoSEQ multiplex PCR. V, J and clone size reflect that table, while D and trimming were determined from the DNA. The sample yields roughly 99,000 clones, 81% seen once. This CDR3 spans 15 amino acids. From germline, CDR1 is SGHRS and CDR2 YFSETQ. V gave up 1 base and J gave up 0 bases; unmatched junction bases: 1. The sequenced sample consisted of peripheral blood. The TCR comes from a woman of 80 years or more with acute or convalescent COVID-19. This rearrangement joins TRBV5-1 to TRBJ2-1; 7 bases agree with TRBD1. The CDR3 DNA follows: TGCGCCAGCAGCTTGCAGGGGGACTCCTACAATGAGCAGTTCTTC. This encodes CASSLQGDSYNEQFF.